This TCR beta chain was recovered during a study of CD8 T cells in ankylosing spondylitis. This CDR3 spans 13 amino acids. Germline loops: CDR1 LGHNA, CDR2 YSLEER. V lost 1 base, J lost 4 bases, and 7 bases lay in between. This clonotype was counted only a few times. No antigen is known for it. General study findings and limits: Enrichment of disease-linked clones was reportedly significant in matched ankylosing spondylitis synovial fluid. CD8+ disease-linked clones were present at relatively low frequencies in blood. Made up of eight highly homologous variants, a TCR beta motif appeared characteristic of ankylosing spondylitis blood. Certain motif variants had earlier been reported in reactive arthritis synovial fluid and blood.

Generation of TCR beta libraries employed quantitative 5'-RACE incorporating molecular barcodes. TCRdb itself ran the 5' RACE reads through MiXCR, one entry per CDR3 protein. Found here are over 600,000 distinct CDR3 sequences, around 17% of them singletons; the top ten hold under 20%. Sequenced input: blood, either unsorted or a sorted T cell fraction (not recorded which). The rearrangement uses TRBV4-3 and TRBJ1-2; tentatively, D is TRBD1 (5 bases). The receptor's source is a male donor with ankylosing spondylitis. The CDR3 spells CASSQVGTYGYTF. CDR3 nucleotides: TGCGCCAGCAGCCAAGTCGGGACCTATGGCTACACCTTC.